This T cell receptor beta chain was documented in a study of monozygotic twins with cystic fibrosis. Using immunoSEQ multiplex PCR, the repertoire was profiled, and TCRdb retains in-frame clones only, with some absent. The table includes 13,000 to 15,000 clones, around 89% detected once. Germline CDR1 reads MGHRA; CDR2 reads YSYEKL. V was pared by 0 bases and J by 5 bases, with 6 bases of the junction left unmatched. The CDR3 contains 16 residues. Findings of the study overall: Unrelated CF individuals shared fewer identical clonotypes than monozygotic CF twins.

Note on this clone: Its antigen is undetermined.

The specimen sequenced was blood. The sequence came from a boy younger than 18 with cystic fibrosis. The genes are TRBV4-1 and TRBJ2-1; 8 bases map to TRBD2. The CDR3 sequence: CASSQDPSGPNNEQFF. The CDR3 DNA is TGCGCCAGCAGCCAAGACCCTAGCGGGCCAAACAATGAGCAGTTCTTC.